This T cell receptor beta chain was documented in a study of spatial heterogeneity in lung cancer. Study as a whole: More beta-chain than alpha-chain sequences were consistently detected. TCR transcript abundance in tumor regions was strongly correlated with the T cell module score obtained from matched bulk RNA-seq. Notes on the study in general: For expanded intratumoral alpha and beta TCRs, counts tracked tumor mutation counts. For tumor T cells, estimated coverage reached only roughly 7% (alpha) and roughly 12% (beta).

This clonotype was seen at least ten times. Its cognate antigen is unknown. Time point described: sample taken at primary tumor resection. Tumor, nontumor lung or frozen PBMC supplied whole RNA that was sequenced unsorted. TCRdb fed the 5' RACE reads into MiXCR, producing one record per CDR3 protein. The sample lists about 12,000 distinct CDR3 sequences, approximately 5% occurring once. Germline CDR1 and CDR2: KGHDR and SFDVKD. Trimming stripped 1 base from V and 7 bases from J, with 16 bases between. This CDR3 has 16 residues. The material sequenced was lung tumor tissue, taken at surgery. The V call is TRBV24-1, the J call TRBJ2-1; either TRBD1 or TRBD2 may supply D (5 bases each). The receptor's source is a male donor with early-stage non-small cell lung cancer. The CDR3 is CATSDLGDELRNEQFF. In DNA, the CDR3 is TGTGCCACCAGTGATTTAGGGGACGAGTTGAGAAATGAGCAGTTCTTC.